The 25 T cell receptor beta chains reported below all come from one sample, sequenced in a study of CD8 T cells in Susac syndrome. Reverse transcription of 0.5 to 1 ug RNA was performed with random hexamers. TCRdb re-analysed the immunoSEQ multiplex PCR reads in MiXCR, keeping a single row per CDR3 protein. The table lists tens of thousands of distinct CDR3 sequences, around 94% of them singletons, with roughly 0.27% in the top ten. Specimen: CD8+ T cells from PBMCs. The source is a human donor in good health.

The CDR3 is CASSTQDSHNEQFF. CDR3 nucleotides: TGTGCCAGCAGCACCCAGGACAGTCACAATGAGCAGTTCTTC. The chain joins TRBV9 to TRBJ2-1; a possible D gene is TRBD1 (6 bases). This CDR3 is built from 14 residues. Trimming removed 4 bases at V and 5 bases at J, with 13 bases between. Germline V CDR1 and CDR2: SGDLS, YYNGEE.

Comments on this clonotype: The junction departs from the called germline gene at one end, perhaps through a read error. The chain is built from TRBV7-7 and TRBJ2-1; 7 positions agree with TRBD2. CDR3 length: 14 amino acids. Germline lookup yields CDR1 SSHAT and CDR2 FNYEAQ (reference sequence). CDR3 nucleotide sequence: TGTGCTAGCAGCTTTAGGGCGGGAGACAATGAGCAGTTCTTC. As protein: CASSFRAGDNEQFF.

The V and J genes are TRBV7-8 and TRBJ2-5; possibly TRBD2 for D (5 bases). This CDR3 region has 14 residues. The V gene lost 5 bases and the J gene lost 7 bases, with 17 bases spanning the gap. Germline values: CDR1 SGHVS, CDR2 FQNEAQ. The CDR3 loop reads CASSPLLSEGTQYF. CDR3 coding DNA: TGTGCCAGCAGCCCCCTTCTCAGCGAGGGGACCCAGTACTTC.

The J gene is TRBJ2-3, the V gene TRBV7-9, with D tentatively TRBD2 (5 bases). This CDR3 contains 16 residues. Trimming removed 4 bases at V and 0 bases at J, with 14 bases between. Germline CDR1 and CDR2: SEHNR and FQNEAQ (reference sequence). The CDR3, as DNA: TGTGCCAGCAGCTCGTTACTCGGCGGGAGCACAGATACGCAGTATTTT. Amino acid sequence: CASSSLLGGSTDTQYF.

This chain connects TRBV2 to TRBJ2-7; D gene uncertain. V lost 0 bases and J 13 bases, leaving 13 bases between the germline ends. Germline CDR1 reads SNHLY; CDR2 reads FYNNEI. The CDR3 loop spans 12 amino acids. For the CDR3, the DNA is TGTGCCAGCAGTGAAGCGCTTCTGGGCCGATACTTC. Encoded protein: CASSEALLGRYF.

CDR3 DNA sequence: TGTGCCAGCAGCACCATGGGGAGCGGGGGGAAGGGGACCCAGTACTTC. Translating it yields CASSTMGSGGKGTQYF. The V gene is TRBV5-6, the J gene TRBJ2-5, with 9 bases matching TRBD2. The V and J ends lost 4 bases and 7 bases, in that order; junction bases with no gene match: 14. CDR1 and CDR2 (germline): SGHDT, YYEEEE. The CDR3 totals 16 residues.

The chain combines TRBV10-3 with TRBJ2-1, with TRBD2 matching 12 bases. Per germline, CDR1 ENHRY and CDR2 SYGVKD. The CDR3 contains 16 residues. The V and J ends lost 6 bases and 8 bases, in that order; junction bases with no gene match: 11. The CDR3 here is CAISQGASGRDDEQFF. Written as DNA, the CDR3 is TGTGCCATCAGCCAGGGGGCTAGCGGGAGGGACGATGAGCAGTTCTTC.

The V gene is TRBV20-1, the J gene TRBJ2-1; 8 bases agree with TRBD2. This CDR3 has 14 residues. The trim removed 6 bases at V and 3 bases at J, leaving 7 bases unmatched. Looked up from germline, CDR1 is DFQATT and CDR2 is SNEGSKA (reference sequence). The CDR3: CSAQRGQFYNEQFF. In DNA form, the CDR3 reads TGCAGTGCGCAGCGGGGGCAATTCTACAATGAGCAGTTCTTC.

This chain connects TRBV27 to TRBJ2-1, with 8 nucleotides matching TRBD1. V lost 0 bases and J lost 8; bases outside the gene matches: 6. The CDR3 is made up of 15 amino acids. Germline V lookup: CDR1 MNHEY, CDR2 SMNVEV (reference sequence). CDR3 protein: CASSLSKGTGHEQFF. The CDR3 DNA follows: TGTGCCAGCAGTTTATCGAAAGGGACAGGACATGAGCAGTTCTTC.

The gene calls are TRBV5-4 and TRBJ1-3, with D tentatively TRBD1 (6 bases). CDR3 length: 16 residues. The ends were cut back, 7 bases at V and 2 bases at J, with 19 bases in the middle. Per germline, CDR1 SGHNT and CDR2 YYREEE (reference sequence). DNA of the CDR3: TGTGCCAGCCAACCGCGATCCCAGGGGACTGGAAACACCATATATTTT. Its translation is CASQPRSQGTGNTIYF.

The gene calls are TRBV10-2 and TRBJ2-7; tentatively, D is TRBD1 (6 bases). V was trimmed by 6 bases and J by 0 bases, leaving 15 bases between them. This CDR3 spans 15 amino acids. The V gene's germline CDR1 is WSHSY and CDR2 SAAADI. The CDR3 DNA reads TGCGCCAGCAGGGCACAGGGAAAAAGCTCCTACGAGCAGTACGTC. Protein: CASRAQGKSSYEQYV.

The CDR3 here is CASSLVGTYYEQYF. In DNA form, the CDR3 reads TGTGCCAGCAGCTTAGTGGGGACCTACTACGAGCAGTACTTC. The chain couples TRBV11-2 to TRBJ2-7; TRBD1 or TRBD2 may be the D gene (5 bases each). CDR1 and CDR2 from the germline V gene are SGHAT and FQNNGV. Trimming removed 1 base at V and 3 bases at J, with 10 bases between. CDR3 length: 14 residues. The variable domain in full, with the rest retrieved from reference TRBV11-2 and TRBJ2-7, is EAGVAQSPRYKIIEKRQSVAFWCNPISGHATLYWYQQILGQGPKLLIQFQNNGVVDDSQLPKDRFSAERLKGVDSTLKIQPAKLEDSAVYLCASSLVGTYYEQYFGPGTRLTVT.

The V gene is TRBV29-1, the J gene TRBJ1-2, with 9 bases matching TRBD1. Trimming at V came to 4 bases and at J to 2 bases, leaving 5 bases not matched to a gene. Germline lookup yields CDR1 SQVTM and CDR2 ANQGSEA. The CDR3 is 14 residues long. The CDR3 DNA is TGCAGCGTTGTGGGACAGGGCGTAAACTATGGCTACACCTTC. Translated, it gives CSVVGQGVNYGYTF.

This chain joins TRBV7-2 and TRBJ2-5; D call uncertain. The CDR3 is 15 residues long. V was pared by 5 bases and J by 4 bases, with 17 bases between. Germline V CDR1 and CDR2: SGHTA, FQGNSA. This chain's CDR3 is CASSPTFSGSETQYF. CDR3 DNA sequence: TGTGCCAGCAGCCCGACCTTCAGTGGATCAGAGACCCAGTACTTC.

This chain connects TRBV4-1 to TRBJ2-7; a weak D match, TRBD1 (6 bases). Looked up from germline, CDR1 is MGHRA and CDR2 is YSYEKL. V was trimmed by 2 bases and J by 0 bases, leaving 14 bases between them. This CDR3 region has 16 residues. The CDR3, as DNA: TGCGCCAGCAGCCAACTAGAACAGGGACCCTCCTACGAGCAGTACTTC. Translating it yields CASSQLEQGPSYEQYF.

The J gene is TRBJ1-5, the V gene TRBV2; D might be TRBD1 (6 bases). The CDR3 is 14 amino acids. Germline-derived CDR1 and CDR2 are SNHLY and FYNNEI. Trimming cost V 10 bases and J 4 bases, with 17 bases left between them. CDR3 residues: CATGVGGRNQPQHF. CDR3 coding DNA: TGTGCCACCGGAGTAGGGGGACGGAATCAGCCCCAGCATTTT.

The chain carries TRBV12-3 or TRBV12-4 and TRBJ2-1; D assignment may be TRBD1 or TRBD2 (5 bases each). The CDR3 has 11 residues. Trimming removed 7 bases at V and 7 bases at J, with 8 bases between. The CDR3 reads CASTWGNEQFF. CDR3 DNA: TGTGCCAGCACCTGGGGGAATGAGCAGTTCTTC.

This CDR3 is CSASLGSTYNEQFF. The CDR3 DNA follows: TGCAGTGCTAGCCTCGGGAGTACCTACAATGAGCAGTTCTTC. The gene calls are TRBV20-1 and TRBJ2-1, with a tentative D call TRBD2 (6 bases). V was clipped by 3 bases and J by 2 bases, with 11 bases between them. This CDR3 comprises 14 residues. Germline CDR1 DFQATT, CDR2 SNEGSKA (reference sequence).

The chain carries TRBV5-1 and TRBJ2-7, with D uncertain. The V and J ends lost 0 bases and 2 bases respectively, with 9 bases between them. CDR3 length: 14 residues. Germline V CDR1 and CDR2: SGHRS, YFSETQ. CDR3 region: CASSLEGSAYEQYF. Written as DNA, the CDR3 is TGCGCCAGCAGCTTGGAAGGCTCCGCCTACGAGCAGTACTTC.

This chain connects TRBV21-1 to TRBJ2-3; TRBD2 is taken as the D call from the table, unchecked against the DNA. TRBV21-1 is listed as a pseudogene. This CDR3 spans 16 amino acids. The CDR3 DNA is TGTGCCAGCAGCTCAAGGACCTCCCCGGGCACAGATACGCAGTATTTT. This encodes CASSSRTSPGTDTQYF.

The gene calls are TRBV27 and TRBJ2-1, with TRBD2 identical over 7 bases. The V and J ends lost 4 bases and 6 bases, in that order; junction bases with no gene match: 12. In germline, CDR1 is MNHEY, CDR2 SMNVEV (reference sequence). The CDR3 has 16 amino acids. The CDR3 loop is CASSSFGTPGGNEQFF. CDR3 nucleotide sequence: TGTGCCAGCAGTTCCTTCGGGACTCCGGGGGGCAATGAGCAGTTCTTC.

The chain carries TRBV13 and TRBJ2-5, with 8 bases matching TRBD1. From germline, CDR1 is PRHDT and CDR2 FYEKMQ (reference sequence). There are 13 residues in the CDR3. V gave up 5 bases and J gave up 5 bases; unmatched junction bases: 4. The CDR3 reads CASSGQGDETQYF. The CDR3 bases are TGTGCCAGCAGCGGACAGGGAGATGAGACCCAGTACTTC.

The chain recombines TRBV12-3 or TRBV12-4 with TRBJ1-2; 7 bases line up with TRBD1. The J segment lost 3 bases and the V segment lost 6 bases, leaving 16 bases of the junction unmatched. This CDR3 is 17 amino acids long. Written as DNA, the CDR3 is TGTGCCAGCAGCTCACCCGAAACAGGGGCGAGGGACTATGGCTACACCTTC. As protein: CASSSPETGARDYGYTF.

This chain joins TRBV4-1 and TRBJ1-1; D gene uncertain. Germline CDR1 is MGHRA and CDR2 is YSYEKL. V was cut by 5 bases and J by 8 bases, with 12 bases left in between. CDR3 size: 12 residues. CDR3 sequence (DNA): TGCGCCAGCAGCGCAGATTCGGGGGAAGCTTTCTTT. Protein product: CASSADSGEAFF.

This clonotype was detected only once. V gene TRBV28 combines with J gene TRBJ2-7; TRBD1 aligns across 7 bases. Germline values: CDR1 MDHEN, CDR2 SYDVKM. The CDR3 consists of 13 residues. Trimming removed 3 bases from V and 5 bases from J; junction bases left unmatched: 4. The DNA of the CDR3 is TGTGCCAGCAGTTTCCCCGGGACAGACGAGCAGTACGTC. Translation gives CASSFPGTDEQYV.